Presented here are 3 T cell receptor beta chains from one specimen sequenced in a study of shared clonotypes between healthy human individuals. The repertoire was sequenced with immunoSEQ multiplex PCR; TCRdb's copy has only in-frame clones and lacks some. The repertoire holds fewer than 600,000 clones, with approximately 77% as singletons. Source material: PBMCs. The receptors come from a woman aged 40 to 49 in good health. Some clones in this sample may be carry-over from other donors' samples.

This clone was observed a few times. The CDR3 bases are TGTGCCAGCAGCTTGTCGACAAGCCGGTGGAACACTGAAGCTTTCTTT. Residues: CASSLSTSRWNTEAFF. The chain recombines TRBV5-4 with TRBJ1-1; unclear D gene. The CDR3 length is 16 residues. Germline-derived CDR1 and CDR2 are SGHNT and YYREEE (reference sequence). V lost 1 base to trimming and J lost 1 base, with 14 bases between them.

This clone was counted between two and nine times. With only one base between it and a far larger clone, this is likely a read error. The chain joins TRBV7-8 to TRBJ2-1; D ambiguous. V gave up 4 bases and J gave up 3 bases, with 1 base separating them. The CDR3 consists of 11 residues. Looked up from germline, CDR1 is SGHVS and CDR2 is FQNEAQ. In nucleotides, the CDR3 is TGTGCCAGCAGCTACTACAATGAGCAGTTCTTC. Protein product: CASSYYNEQFF.

The chain combines TRBV2 with TRBJ2-5, with 9 bases lining up with TRBD1. This CDR3 comprises 13 residues. Germline V lookup: CDR1 SNHLY, CDR2 FYNNEI. The ends lost 7 bases at V and 5 bases at J; junction bases unmatched: 5. The CDR3 spells CASNTGGLETQYF. The DNA of the CDR3 is TGTGCCAGCAATACAGGGGGCTTGGAGACCCAGTACTTC.